The rows below give T cell receptor beta chains drawn from one sample of a study of T cells after yellow fever vaccination. TCRdb re-called the 5' RACE reads with MiXCR, one entry per CDR3 protein. The table includes 300,000 to 400,000 distinct CDR3 sequences, around 12% detected once. This specimen was CD4+ T cells sorted from PBMCs, taken 15 days after the yellow fever booster vaccination. Receptors originate from a young man who received the YFV17D yellow fever vaccine. CDR3s include the opening cysteine and the closing phenylalanine or tryptophan. The order of the fields is V gene, CDR3 protein.

>TRBV4-1
CASSQVGLTTDTQYF
>TRBV12-3/TRBV12-4
CASSLADRAHEQFF
>TRBV20-1
CSARDGGSGNTIYF
>TRBV4-2
CASSQGLGGAEETQYF
>TRBV7-2
CASSLASGGGNTQYF
>TRBV3-1
CASSPRPGQETQYF
>TRBV5-1
CASSPDRVLRPGSDGYTF
>TRBV5-1
CASRPPGPSYEQYF
>TRBV7-3
CASRPTGTATGELFF
>TRBV5-1
CASSPFTGDTQYF
>TRBV6-5
CASSYSASEVTDTQYF
>TRBV7-2
CASSSGTGRNQPQHF
>TRBV9
CASSVAGSPGNTGELFF
>TRBV6-5
CASSPRTAVGGYTF
>TRBV6-2/TRBV6-3
CASRRIALKDTQYF
>TRBV6-6
CASRSRQGAEAFF
>TRBV7-9
CASSLLPGPEAFF
>TRBV12-3/TRBV12-4
CASSFQAYGYTF
>TRBV12-3/TRBV12-4
CASSLFQDQPQHF
>TRBV6-6
CASSSGWRGTDTQYF
>TRBV2
CASMFDRTLSRGYTF
>TRBV18
CASSPREGRPDSGANVLTF
>TRBV4-2
CASDPGGVIGNTGELFF
>TRBV5-1
CASSLWGGPQPQHF
>TRBV20-1
CSAHTYNEQFF
>TRBV5-1
CASSQTVNYGYTF
>TRBV4-3
CASSQDVQGHTDTQYF
>TRBV7-6
CASSPGTANEKLFF
>TRBV6-5
CASSPRVGYNYGYTF
>TRBV5-1
CASSLAEGGGPDTQYF
>TRBV4-1
CASSQGPLGPQKNIQYF
>TRBV10-3
CAISPRVRTEAFF
>TRBV7-9
CASTPGAGRYGYTF
>TRBV28
CASSIAPSYNEQFF
>TRBV30
CAWSVGGGETQYF